These T cell receptor beta chains were read from a single sample in a study of post-analysis software for immune sequencing data. MiXCR was run by TCRdb on the PCR reads, yielding one entry per CDR3 protein. The sample includes approximately 770,000 distinct CDR3 sequences, approximately 44% of them seen just once. Source material: blood. These receptors were taken from a girl aged 5 to 17 with multiple sclerosis. The CDR3 runs from the conserved cysteine through the conserved F or W. D genes are given only for firm matches.

v_gene,d_gene,CDR3aa
TRBV7-2,.,CASRLAYNEQFF
TRBV5-1,TRBD1,CASSLGTGNFQETQYF
TRBV3-1,TRBD2,CASSRRTSGGDTQYF
TRBV4-3,.,CASSQEQGGKPQHF
TRBV10-3,.,CAISRDNNQPQHF
TRBV11-2,.,CASSLDPGGNSYEQYF
TRBV24-1,.,CATSDTQGRNQPQHF
TRBV10-3,TRBD1,CAISESQGQIYNEQFF
TRBV9,.,CASSVEIGANSPLHF
TRBV6-6,TRBD2,CASSPSPSGRGADTQYF
TRBV5-1,TRBD2,CASREQLAGGGETQYF
TRBV6-2/TRBV6-3,TRBD1,CASSYWDSRETQYF
TRBV12-3/TRBV12-4,TRBD2,CASSSATSGSRDTQYF
TRBV10-3,.,CAISESRKETQYF
TRBV5-1,.,CASSWGGMNTEAFF
TRBV15,.,CATSRPSRVVADHNEQFF
TRBV20-1,TRBD1,CSFTGGDNYGYTF
TRBV25-1,.,CASSEQGSGYTF
TRBV11-1,.,CASSLTPADTQYF
TRBV20-1,.,CSARDGTGLRGANVLTF
TRBV11-2,.,CASSLQGGVSYEQYF
TRBV6-2/TRBV6-3,TRBD1,CASSYSPRQGIGEQYF
TRBV30,.,CAWSRLATPNEQFF
TRBV29-1,.,CSVGQLEAFF
TRBV20-1,.,CSARDYNPTVNTEAFF
TRBV7-9,TRBD1,CASSSPTGGTEQFF
TRBV20-1,TRBD1,CSVDRGQRNIQYF
TRBV10-1,.,CASSESTLASSTDTQYF
TRBV6-2/TRBV6-3,.,CASSYAAPVGTQYF
TRBV14,TRBD1,CASSRGTGFDEQYF
TRBV6-1,.,CATTGGSGQPQHF
TRBV18,.,CASSPPGTVNEKLFF
TRBV27,.,CASSSGTPTEAFF
TRBV24-1,.,CATSDRGASDSQETQYF
TRBV20-1,TRBD1,CSASEGAGGSGNQPQHF
TRBV29-1,.,CSVSPILGNTYGYTF
TRBV29-1,TRBD2,CSVRDVRLAGETYEQYF
TRBV20-1,TRBD2,CSARDLAGDINEQFF
TRBV5-1,.,CASSLGRGDELRGYTF
TRBV6-5,TRBD2,CASSHIPGTRVVEQYF
TRBV3-1,TRBD2,CASSQDLAGLAPYEQYF
TRBV12-3/TRBV12-4,TRBD1,CASSLGTGETYTQYF
TRBV6-5,TRBD1,CASTPDRGGETQYF
TRBV29-1,TRBD1,CSVEGTPGTGTATQYF
TRBV25-1,TRBD2,CASSITGRASYNEQFF
TRBV7-8,.,CASSFVVGYNEQFF
TRBV28,.,CASQRVGGQPQHF
TRBV9,TRBD1,CASSAMDRVGTQYF
TRBV15,TRBD1,CATSRGGQGTDTQYF
TRBV25-1,.,CASSEPFTPDTQYF
TRBV13,TRBD2,CASSFFMDGGDDNEQFF
TRBV4-2,.,CASSQEAGIYNEQFF
TRBV30,.,CAWRSGESNQPQHF
TRBV12-3/TRBV12-4,TRBD1,CASSLEQGINEQYF
TRBV6-1,.,CASSRDEQFF
TRBV7-8,.,CASSSLGEKLFF
TRBV6-6,TRBD1,CASSYKALTGRSIQYF
TRBV20-1,.,CSKQGLSTDTQYF
TRBV2,TRBD1,CASTQGVGEQFF
TRBV27,.,CASSSSYRDRNPIYNEQFF